This T cell receptor (beta chain) appears in the sequencing data of a study of cytomegalovirus exposure and HLA in healthy donors (dated by TCRdb to 2015 to 2018). Notes on the research overall: An earlier analysis of several hundred of the donors reported more than 250 Gb of sequence data and roughly 110 million unique TCR beta sequences from roughly 180 million T cells. An early release that covered roughly 600 HLA-typed donors contained around 300 gigabases of sequencing data and around 85 million unique TCR sequences. The genetic ancestry cluster associated with self-reported Caucasian donors included about 84% of the roughly 400 genotyped donors. The study aimed to test whether cataloging public T cell receptors could reveal signatures of past pathogen exposure. The study profiled the T cell repertoires of some 610 subjects by immunosequencing and related them to cytomegalovirus serostatus. Besides the first cohort of around 700 subjects, a separate validation cohort made up of roughly 130 different subjects was used. To predict cytomegalovirus infection status, the study brought together high-throughput TCR immunosequencing, statistical association of individual TCRs with disease status, and machine learning. A later analysis re-examined previously published TCR beta repertoires from roughly 650 donors and added high-resolution HLA genotyping to investigate patterns of TCR occurrence. Rather than drawing on any new phenotypic data, the later analysis identified candidate immune exposures from TCR beta sequences and the way those sequences occurred across donors. An earlier analysis of 500 to 650 of the donors applied high-throughput TCR beta sequencing to assess whether each TCR beta V gene segment acted as functional or pseudogenic. Donor age, sex, ethnicity and CMV serostatus were compiled alongside the repertoire data. In a later genetic analysis, genome-wide SNP genotypes for about 65% of the roughly 670 donors were used, and that subset was treated as a discovery cohort. All discovery cohort repertoires had been generated on a single sequencing platform. HLA typing included class I and class II loci at four-digit resolution. The number of donors typed differed by locus, with about 620-630 for A, B, C, DRB1 and DQB1, roughly 520 for DQA1, about 610 for DPA1, and 450 to 480 for DPB1. About five DR-DQ haplotypes were treated as single units for association and clustering because of strong linkage in the cohort. Across approximately 400 genotyped donors of the cohort, an average of about 240,000 unique TCR beta nucleotide sequences per donor were sequenced, and 15% to 20% of those sequences were non-productive.

Points the paper makes about the study in general: Because some donors lacked HLA typing at each locus, the association tests relied only on the typed subset. Only TCR beta chains were sequenced in this cohort, and the absence of alpha or paired-chain data limited detectable features. According to a later genetic analysis, donors in an Asian-associated ancestry cluster had fewer N-insertions in productive TCRs than the roughly 670-donor mean. The classifier was reported to diagnose cytomegalovirus status with high specificity and sensitivity in both the original and validation cohorts. While some public TCRs were present in many individuals, most TCR sequences turned up only very rarely across donors. Linkage disequilibrium might explain the correlated functional status among segregating V segments, but an unknown experimental factor could not be excluded. A later analysis associated 16,951 TCR beta sequences with specific HLA alleles at a false discovery rate of 0.05. Roughly 15 rarely observed V segments, including chromosome 9 orphons, were excluded from the earlier analysis of approximately 600 of the donors because counts were too low. A cluster of highly shared sequence variants was judged likely to be a technical artifact of the sequencing pipeline. Several of the top co-occurrence clusters appeared to be linked to parvovirus B19, influenza, CMV and Epstein-Barr virus, according to a later analysis. An association between a missense DCLRE1C variant and V-gene and J-gene trimming of TCR beta chains was found in a later genetic analysis and replicated in an independent cohort. The presence/absence analyses assumed that sequencing depth was roughly uniform across donors, and that assumption may not be true. Broadly in line with IMGT annotations, most TCR beta V segments showed up in productive rearrangements about 87% or about 30% of the time in an earlier analysis of around 600 of the donors. According to the authors, the approach could potentially be generalized to other disease states and immunological phenotypes. A further reported finding was that TCR beta sequences accurately predicted the HLA-A and HLA-B alleles for most subjects in the first cohort. Three of the identified cytomegalovirus-associated TCR beta chains were confirmed in vitro to be specific for cytomegalovirus antigens. The only immune exposure information available for the cohort was CMV serostatus. The study listed approximately 150 TCR beta chains as associated with cytomegalovirus. Most CMV-associated TCR beta chains appeared to be HLA-restricted in a later analysis, and the HLA associations seemed to be driven largely by CMV exposure. Compared with equally common non-associated chains, HLA-associated TCR beta chains in a later analysis were more clonally expanded and had lower generation probabilities. According to a later analysis, TCR association rates differed among HLA loci, with DRB1 alleles showing the most associated TCRs and HLA-C alleles showing the fewest. Assigning TCR associations to individual alleles was difficult when HLA alleles, especially DR and DQ, strongly co-occurred.

Libraries were prepared through the immunoSEQ multiplex PCR assay. For the multiplex PCR, a mixture combining 60 forward primers for TCR Vbeta segments and 13 reverse primers for TCR Jbeta segments was used. The CDR3 region of rearranged TCR beta genes was amplified from genomic DNA by a multiplex PCR assay. On the Illumina HiSeq System, the amplified TCR beta libraries were sequenced as 87-base-pair reads. As for how the authors treated the data: Across the roughly 670 repertoires, a later analysis counted about 81 million unique TCR beta chains, approximately 12 million of which were shared by at least two donors. Raw reads were error-corrected and collapsed into unique sequences by a nearest-neighbor algorithm in which closely related sequences were merged to remove PCR and sequencing errors. Alignment of CDR3 sequences to IMGT reference sequences was used to assign V, D and J gene segments. Each retained sequence needed at least a six-nucleotide match to both a V gene segment and a J gene segment. A rearrangement was called productive if the CDR3 had no stop codons and remained in frame with V and J, and every other rearrangement was called non-productive. Following IMGT convention, CDR3 was defined as the stretch from the second conserved V-encoded cysteine up to the conserved J-encoded phenylalanine. The earlier analysis of more than 450 of the donors excluded sequences that lacked an unambiguous match to a single V gene segment. In an earlier analysis of around 590 of the donors, a V segment was called functional when productive rearrangements were above 56.7%, and segregating when the standard deviation between donors exceeded 5%. To diagnose cytomegalovirus status from the catalog of TCR beta chain sequences, a statistical classification framework was built. In a later analysis, TCR nucleotide sequences were compared against IMGT/GENE-DB human TR gene sequences so that V and J genes could be assigned. Using the TCRdist pipeline, a later analysis assigned CDR3 sequences along with most-parsimonious VDJ recombination scenarios. In a later analysis, every TCR beta chain was defined by the combination of its CDR3 amino acid sequence and its V-gene family, and reads without a unique V-gene family were dropped. As a way to deal with suspected cross-contamination and a sequencing artifact, a later analysis dropped 500 to 700 nucleotide sequences that were highly shared and had low generation probability. For each public chain, a later analysis derived a clonal expansion index from normalized ranks of inferred template counts within each repertoire. In a later analysis, generation probabilities were computed using a VDJ recombination model fitted to out-of-frame rearrangements, and the results were checked against IGoR. In a later analysis, TCR-TCR, TCR-HLA and TCR-CMV co-occurrence was scored with hypergeometric tests, and a repertoire-size bias correction was applied to TCR pairs. False discovery rates were estimated in a later analysis by permuting HLA or CMV assignments 20 times. In a later analysis, co-occurring TCRs were grouped with DBSCAN, and TCRdist sequence similarity was added when clustering was performed within HLA-allele-positive subsets. Repertoires with fewer than 30,000 or more than 120,000 public chains were left out of co-occurrence clustering, as were five repertoires with anomalous nucleotide sharing. This immuneACCESS table, as held by TCRdb, lists in-frame sequences with V and J called but not all clones. Of the missing ones, under half trace to an unresolved V gene in checked studies; the others have no known cause. The V and J calls and the clone size are those of that table, but D and trimming were determined from the DNA. The sample table contains 150,000 to 200,000 clones; only one count was recorded for around 75% of them. The ten largest clones capture 3% to 4% of the sample.

In total, 600 or so healthy bone marrow donors made up the cohort. At the time of sampling, every cohort member was nominally healthy, though immune exposures that went unrecorded were likely present. The donor was CMV seronegative and was included in the group of around 320 seronegative cohort members. A peripheral blood sample was collected from each donor, and TCR beta sequencing was performed on peripheral blood mononuclear cells. Genomic DNA was extracted from the blood cell samples with the Qiagen DNeasy Blood Extraction Kit. Comments on this clone: The antigen this receptor binds is unknown. No base-level quality is on record; no much larger clone is a single base apart.

Sequencing used PBMCs. The receptor comes from a male donor in good health and CMV-seronegative.

The bases are TGTGCCAGCAGCCAAGATGGCGGGGGCACCTACAATGAGCAGTTCTTC. Its translation reads: CASSQDGGGTYNEQFF. The chain uses TRBV4-2 and TRBJ2-1; TRBD2 might be the D gene, on 7 matching bases. The junction carries 11 bases between V and J, which are trimmed by 0 bases and 2 bases respectively. CDR3 length: 16 amino acids, cysteine to phenylalanine. The kept DNA is CDR3 alone, 48 bases in frame from the first base. CDR1 and CDR2, per the germline V gene, are LGHNA and YNFKEQ.